What follows describes a single T cell receptor (beta chain). Its antigen is still unknown. This specimen comes from a study of radiotherapy plus CTLA-4 blockade in lung cancer. Whole-study context: Of all patients, approximately 20% responded objectively and roughly 31% showed disease control. Study-level findings and limits: Clones of tumor-derived TCRs expanded in blood after radiotherapy plus ipilimumab.

Sequencing was performed with immunoSEQ multiplex PCR; in TCRdb, only in-frame clones are kept and a portion is missing. This table holds about 48,000 clones, 70% to 90% found once. Source: peripheral blood, taken from a patient treated with radiotherapy plus ipilimumab. This receptor was identified in a human donor with non-small cell lung cancer that progressed on radiotherapy plus ipilimumab. Some clones in this sample may be carry-over from other donors' samples.

The CDR3 loop is CASSLNAGQSNSPLHF. DNA of the CDR3: TGTGCCAGCTCACTCAATGCGGGACAGTCAAACTCACCCCTCCACTTT. J is TRBJ1-6 and V is TRBV18, with 7 bases identical to TRBD1. The CDR3 sequence is 16 residues long. V shed 4 bases and J 10 bases; nucleotides not matched to a gene: 13. The germline gives CDR1 KGHSH, CDR2 LQKENI.